This entry lists 5 T cell receptor beta chains sequenced from one sample in a study of blood T cells in healthy people across ages. Combining a sample-barcoded 5' primer with a J-beta primer mix, a second PCR ran for roughly 6 to 12 cycles. TCRdb reprocessed the 5' RACE reads via MiXCR and lists one record per CDR3 protein. The table lists more than 550,000 distinct CDR3 sequences, around a fifth of them singletons, with roughly a fifth in the top ten. Sequencing was performed on blood. These receptors were collected from a man between 65 and 79 years old in good health.

This chain joins TRBV6-1 and TRBJ2-3; D is unclear. CDR1 is MNHNS, CDR2 SASEGT, per germline. V lost 7 bases to trimming and J lost 0 bases, with 8 bases between them. The CDR3 extends over 13 amino acids. The CDR3 loop is CASNFGSTDTQYF. The CDR3, as DNA: TGTGCCAGCAATTTCGGGAGCACAGATACGCAGTATTTT.

Many counts were recorded for this clonotype. The rearrangement joins TRBV29-1 to TRBJ1-3, with D uncertain. The CDR3 spans 14 residues. Trimming shortened V by 4 bases and J by 3 bases, and 13 bases separated the two germline ends. Per germline, CDR1 SQVTM and CDR2 ANQGSEA. CDR3 DNA: TGCAGCGTTGTTAAATCGTCAGGTGGAAACACCATATATTTT. Its protein is CSVVKSSGGNTIYF. The full variable domain, in which reference TRBV29-1 and TRBJ1-3 provide the parts outside the CDR3, is SAVISQKPSRDICQRGTSLTIQCQVDSQVTMMFWYRQQPGQSLTLIATANQGSEATYESGFVIDKFPISRPNLTFSTLTVSNMSPEDSSIYLCSVVKSSGGNTIYFGEGSWLTVV.

This clonotype has at least ten counts. The genes are TRBV7-9 and TRBJ2-7, with D possibly being TRBD1 or TRBD2 (5 bases each). The CDR3 totals 13 residues. CDR1 and CDR2 from the germline V gene are SEHNR and FQNEAQ (reference sequence). V gave up 4 bases and J gave up 2 bases, with 9 bases separating them. CDR3 loop: CASSSQGPYEQYF. The CDR3 nucleotides are TGTGCCAGCAGCTCCCAGGGACCCTACGAGCAGTACTTC.

The chain combines TRBV4-1 with TRBJ2-7, with 10 bases matching TRBD1. CDR3 size: 16 residues. The germline V gene encodes CDR1 MGHRA and CDR2 YSYEKL. Trimming removed 0 bases from V and 3 bases from J; junction bases left unmatched: 5. The DNA for the CDR3 is TGCGCCAGCAGCCAAGATCGGGACAGGGGTAACTACGAGCAGTACTTC. Protein: CASSQDRDRGNYEQYF.

This clonotype was seen more than once but under ten times. The V call is TRBV29-1, the J call TRBJ1-2; no firm D call. The germline CDR1 and CDR2 sequences are SQVTM and ANQGSEA. V lost 6 bases and J lost 0, with 8 bases in between. There are 12 residues in the CDR3. CDR3 nucleotides: TGCAGCGTGGGTGAGACTAACTATGGCTACACCTTC. Amino acids: CSVGETNYGYTF.